One sample yielded the 30 T cell receptor beta chains listed below, sequenced in a study of cytomegalovirus exposure and HLA in healthy donors. This PCR relied on a set of 60 Vbeta primers and 13 Jbeta primers. Sequenced by immunoSEQ multiplex PCR; TCRdb stores in-frame clones only, minus some. The sample has some 86,000 clones, roughly three quarters seen once. Sequencing used PBMCs. Receptor source: a woman aged 40 to 55 in good health and CMV-seropositive.

The chain recombines TRBV27 with TRBJ2-7; the D is unclear. The CDR3 runs 13 residues. Trimming took 2 bases from V and 1 from J, leaving 6 bases between them. Germline CDR1 MNHEY, CDR2 SMNVEV (reference sequence). The DNA for the CDR3 is TGTGCCAGCAGTTTAGACATTTCCTACGAGCAGTACTTC. Protein sequence: CASSLDISYEQYF.

V gene TRBV27 combines with J gene TRBJ2-3; 7 nucleotides align to TRBD2. Germline-derived CDR1 and CDR2 are MNHEY and SMNVEV (reference sequence). J was trimmed by 1 base and V by 4 bases; bases with no gene match: 8. This CDR3 contains 16 residues. The CDR3 DNA follows: TGTGCCAGCAGTTCTGGACGGGAGGCGGGCACAGATACGCAGTATTTT. Its translation is CASSSGREAGTDTQYF.

The V call is TRBV7-9, the J call TRBJ2-7; 10 nucleotides line up with TRBD1. Germline trimming cut 6 bases from V and 4 bases from J; bases unmatched to any gene: 6. This CDR3 contains 14 residues. Per germline, CDR1 SEHNR and CDR2 FQNEAQ (reference sequence). The CDR3: CASSSGTGAYEQYF. CDR3 in DNA: TGTGCCAGCAGTTCCGGGACAGGGGCATACGAGCAGTACTTC.

This chain uses TRBV28 with TRBJ2-5, with TRBD1 as a possible D gene (6 bases). V lost 3 bases and J 2 bases, leaving 10 bases between the germline ends. The V gene's germline CDR1 is MDHEN and CDR2 SYDVKM. The CDR3 totals 14 residues. CDR3 bases: TGTGCCAGCAGTTTTGGCAGGGGACAAGAGACCCAGTACTTC. This translates into CASSFGRGQETQYF.

The genes are TRBV5-1 and TRBJ1-1; D call uncertain. Trimming cost V 0 bases and J 1 base, with 10 bases left between them. This CDR3 has 15 amino acids. Looked up from germline, CDR1 is SGHRS and CDR2 is YFSETQ. As DNA, the CDR3 is TGCGCCAGCAGCTTGGCATCACCGGGGAACACTGAAGCTTTCTTT. Encoded protein: CASSLASPGNTEAFF. The full variable domain, with the rest looked up from reference TRBV5-1 and TRBJ1-1, is KAGVTQTPRYLIKTRGQQVTLSCSPISGHRSVSWYQQTPGQGLQFLFEYFSETQRNKGNFPGRFSGRQFSNSRSEMNVSTLELGDSALYLCASSLASPGNTEAFFGQGTRLTVV.

The chain combines TRBV5-5 with TRBJ2-1, with 10 bases aligning to TRBD2. V was clipped by 1 base and J by 4 bases; unmatched bases: 2. Germline V gene lookup returns CDR1 SGHKS and CDR2 YYEKEE (reference sequence). This CDR3 spans 15 amino acids. In nucleotides, the CDR3 is TGTGCCAGCAGCTTGCTAGCGGGAGCTTACAATGAGCAGTTCTTC. Amino acid sequence: CASSLLAGAYNEQFF.

The table lists this clone with a few counts. The V and J genes are TRBV6-5 and TRBJ2-1, with 7 nucleotides matching TRBD1. The V and J ends lost 5 bases and 5 bases, in that order; junction bases with no gene match: 6. Germline-derived CDR1 and CDR2 are MNHEY and SVGAGI. This CDR3 spans 14 amino acids. CDR3 protein: CASSTRTGHNEQFF. The CDR3 DNA follows: TGTGCCAGCAGTACCAGGACAGGCCACAATGAGCAGTTCTTC.

V usage is TRBV5-1 and J usage is TRBJ1-6; unclear D gene. Germline CDR1 reads SGHRS; CDR2 reads YFSETQ. Trimming removed 0 bases from V and 8 bases from J, with 9 bases in between. The CDR3 extends over 14 amino acids. The CDR3 here is CASSLGQVYSPLHF. In nucleotides, the CDR3 is TGCGCCAGCAGCTTGGGGCAGGTTTATTCACCCCTCCACTTT. The full variable domain, rest sourced from reference TRBV5-1 and TRBJ1-6, is KAGVTQTPRYLIKTRGQQVTLSCSPISGHRSVSWYQQTPGQGLQFLFEYFSETQRNKGNFPGRFSGRQFSNSRSEMNVSTLELGDSALYLCASSLGQVYSPLHFGNGTRLTVT.

This clone occurred a few times. The V call is TRBV5-4, the J call TRBJ1-1; a weak D match, TRBD1 (6 bases). V was clipped by 4 bases and J by 3 bases, with 19 bases between them. The germline gives CDR1 SGHNT, CDR2 YYREEE (reference sequence). The CDR3 totals 16 residues. DNA of the CDR3: TGTGCCAGCAGCCTCGGGGAGGGGGGCGCGTACACTGAAGCTTTCTTT. This encodes CASSLGEGGAYTEAFF. Combining the CDR3 with reference TRBV5-4 and TRBJ1-1 gives the whole variable domain ETGVTQSPTHLIKTRGQQVTLRCSSQSGHNTVSWYQQALGQGPQFIFQYYREEENGRGNFPPRFSGLQFPNYSSELNVNALELDDSALYLCASSLGEGGAYTEAFFGQGTRLTVV.

This clone was seen only a few times. The genes are TRBV5-1 and TRBJ2-1; perhaps TRBD2 as D (6 bases). The V and J ends lost 0 bases and 6 bases respectively, with 7 bases between them. In germline, CDR1 is SGHRS, CDR2 YFSETQ. The CDR3 loop spans 13 amino acids. The CDR3 bases are TGCGCCAGCAGCTTGGTCGGGGGCAATGAGCAGTTCTTC. Its protein is CASSLVGGNEQFF.

The chain joins TRBV11-2 to TRBJ1-1; D possibly corresponds to TRBD1 (6 bases). The V end was cut by 5 bases, the J end by 4 bases, with 11 bases between. This CDR3 region has 13 residues. CDR1 and CDR2 from the germline V gene are SGHAT and FQNNGV. The CDR3 DNA sequence: TGTGCCAGCAGCCCAAGGGGGGGCACTGAAGCTTTCTTT. Amino acid sequence: CASSPRGGTEAFF. The full variable domain, in which reference TRBV11-2 and TRBJ1-1 provide the parts outside the CDR3, is EAGVAQSPRYKIIEKRQSVAFWCNPISGHATLYWYQQILGQGPKLLIQFQNNGVVDDSQLPKDRFSAERLKGVDSTLKIQPAKLEDSAVYLCASSPRGGTEAFFGQGTRLTVV.

V gene TRBV11-3 combines with J gene TRBJ2-6; 8 bases match TRBD1. Germline V gene data show CDR1 as SGHNT and CDR2 as YENEEA. The CDR3 is 15 amino acids. The V and J ends lost 5 bases and 4 bases, in that order; junction bases with no gene match: 4. In DNA form, the CDR3 reads TGTGCCAGCAGCCGACAGGGGTCCGGGGCCAACGTCCTGACTTTC. Amino acids: CASSRQGSGANVLTF.

The chain recombines TRBV10-3 with TRBJ1-6; 11 bases agree with TRBD1. Germline-derived CDR1 and CDR2 are ENHRY and SYGVKD. This CDR3 has 15 residues. V dropped 6 bases and J dropped 4; count of bases not matched to a gene: 2. The CDR3 nucleotides read TGTGCCATCAGGGGACAGGGGGATTATAATTCACCCCTCCACTTT. This sequence encodes CAIRGQGDYNSPLHF.

This clone was counted a single time. A junction end diverges from the germline sequence, so it may reflect a read error. The J gene is TRBJ1-1, the V gene TRBV7-9; D is unclear. CDR1 and CDR2 (germline): SEHNR, FQNEAQ (reference sequence). CDR3 length equals 12 residues. CDR3 residues: CSSSYLTQEAFF. The CDR3 DNA reads TGTTCCAGCAGCTATCTTACACAAGAAGCTTTCTTT.

This rearrangement joins TRBV7-2 to TRBJ2-7; 8 bases align to TRBD2. Looked up from germline, CDR1 is SGHTA and CDR2 is FQGNSA. J was trimmed by 2 bases and V by 3 bases; bases with no gene match: 6. CDR3 length: 15 residues. In DNA, the CDR3 is TGTGCCAGCAGCTTTTATAGCGGGAAAACCTACGAGCAGTACTTC. This translates into CASSFYSGKTYEQYF.

With respect to this clone: Other DNA sequences in the same sample also yield this CDR3. This rearrangement joins TRBV18 to TRBJ1-2, with 7 bases fitting TRBD1. Trimming removed 0 bases from V and 2 bases from J; junction bases left unmatched: 3. CDR3 length equals 15 residues. Germline CDR1 KGHSH, CDR2 LQKENI. The CDR3 spells CASSPPGQLNYGYTF. CDR3 DNA sequence: TGTGCCAGCTCACCACCGGGACAGCTAAACTATGGCTACACCTTC.

This chain joins TRBV27 and TRBJ1-2; TRBD1 is a possible D gene (5 bases). Trimming shortened V by 6 bases and J by 4 bases, and 15 bases separated the two germline ends. The CDR3 totals 14 residues. The germline V gene has CDR1 MNHEY and CDR2 SMNVEV (reference sequence). This CDR3 reads CASSPGESFYGYTF. The DNA of the CDR3 is TGTGCCAGCAGCCCGGGGGAGAGTTTCTATGGCTACACCTTC.

This chain links TRBV14 with TRBJ2-7; D not certain. Trimming left V 3 bases short and J 2 bases short, with 2 bases between. CDR1 and CDR2 (germline): SGHDN, FVKESK. The CDR3 is 11 residues long. The CDR3 DNA reads TGTGCCAGCAGCCACACCTACGAGCAGTACTTC. This gives the protein CASSHTYEQYF.

This chain joins TRBV4-2 and TRBJ2-3; 15 nucleotides agree with TRBD2. With 0 bases clipped from V and 4 bases from J, the junction kept 5 bases outside the gene matches. Germline CDR1 LGHNA, CDR2 YNFKEQ. This CDR3 is 18 amino acids long. The CDR3 DNA is TGTGCCAGCAGCCAAGAGTGGACTAGCGGGAGGGCCGCAGATACGCAGTATTTT. It yields the protein CASSQEWTSGRAADTQYF.

The V call is TRBV6-7, the J call TRBJ2-5; 9 bases map to TRBD2. TRBV6-7 is filed as an ORF, its function uncertain. This CDR3 region has 17 residues. The V segment lost 8 bases and the J segment 3 bases; nucleotides outside the gene matches: 16. CDR3 in amino acids: CASPPVGGGAGEETQYF. CDR3 sequence (DNA): TGTGCCAGCCCCCCGGTGGGCGGGGGGGCAGGAGAAGAGACCCAGTACTTC.

This clone was recorded only once. V gene TRBV11-1 combines with J gene TRBJ1-4; possibly TRBD1 for D (5 bases). The ends were cut back, 5 bases at V and 5 bases at J, with 15 bases in the middle. The CDR3 is 15 amino acids. Germline values: CDR1 SGHAT, CDR2 FQDESV (reference sequence). The chain's CDR3 is CASSDRLSANEKLFF. DNA for the CDR3: TGTGCCAGCAGCGACAGACTCTCGGCGAATGAAAAACTGTTTTTT.

The rearrangement links TRBV9 to TRBJ1-5, with 10 bases matching TRBD1. The junction had 3 bases not matched to a gene; V was cut back by 3 bases and J by 0 bases. CDR3 length: 16 amino acids. Germline CDR1 and CDR2: SGDLS and YYNGEE. As DNA, the CDR3 is TGTGCCAGCAGCGAGGGGACAGGGGATAGCAATCAGCCCCAGCATTTT. Residues: CASSEGTGDSNQPQHF. Complete variable domain (other parts from reference TRBV9 and TRBJ1-5): DSGVTQTPKHLITATGQRVTLRCSPRSGDLSVYWYQQSLDQGLQFLIQYYNGEERAKGNILERFSAQQFPDLHSELNLSSLELGDSALYFCASSEGTGDSNQPQHFGDGTRLSIL.

The chain links TRBV7-8 to TRBJ2-1; 9 bases align to TRBD1. The trim removed 4 bases at V and 2 bases at J, leaving 3 bases unmatched. The CDR3 is made up of 15 amino acids. CDR1 and CDR2 from the germline V gene are SGHVS and FQNEAQ. The CDR3 reads CASSSDRGAYNEQFF. The CDR3 region has the DNA TGTGCCAGCAGCTCGGACAGGGGTGCCTACAATGAGCAGTTCTTC.

The chain combines TRBV5-6 with TRBJ1-4; 7 bases are shared with TRBD1. The CDR3 consists of 15 residues. CDR1 SGHDT and CDR2 YYEEEE come from the germline V gene. Trimming cost V 1 base and J 7 bases; bases outside gene matches: 7. The CDR3 nucleotides are TGTGCCAGCAGCTTGTTGATAGGGGGCTTTGAAAAACTGTTTTTT. Its protein product is CASSLLIGGFEKLFF. The entire variable domain, with the rest obtained from reference TRBV5-6 and TRBJ1-4, is as follows: DAGVTQSPTHLIKTRGQQVTLRCSPKSGHDTVSWYQQALGQGPQFIFQYYEEEERQRGNFPDRFSGHQFPNYSSELNVNALLLGDSALYLCASSLLIGGFEKLFFGSGTQLSVL.

This chain links TRBV6-6 with TRBJ2-6; D not certain. V was trimmed by 5 bases and J by 0 bases, leaving 11 bases between them. This CDR3 contains 16 residues. Germline CDR1 reads MNHNY; CDR2 reads SVGAGI (reference sequence). The CDR3 region has the DNA TGTGCCAGCAGTCAAATACTCCCCTCTGGGGCCAACGTCCTGACTTTC. Amino acid sequence: CASSQILPSGANVLTF.

The chain is built from TRBV30 and TRBJ2-2; D is ambiguous. Germline V lookup: CDR1 GTSNPN, CDR2 SVGIG (reference sequence). This CDR3 contains 13 residues. V was trimmed by 2 bases and J by 1 base, leaving 5 bases between them. This chain's CDR3 is CAWSQENTGELFF. The CDR3 bases are TGTGCCTGGAGTCAGGAGAACACCGGGGAGCTGTTTTTT.

This chain links TRBV2 with TRBJ1-5; 9 bases align to TRBD1. CDR1 and CDR2 (germline): SNHLY, FYNNEI. V shed 6 bases and J 0 bases; nucleotides not matched to a gene: 9. CDR3 length: 17 residues. The CDR3 DNA follows: TGTGCCAGCAGCGGGGGACAGGGATCATATAGCAATCAGCCCCAGCATTTT. This codes for CASSGGQGSYSNQPQHF.

The J gene is TRBJ1-1, the V gene TRBV6-5; maybe TRBD1 (6 bases). From germline, CDR1 is MNHEY and CDR2 SVGAGI. V gave up 2 bases and J gave up 1 base, with 14 bases separating them. The CDR3 spans 16 residues. This chain's CDR3 is CASSYQGRGTNTEAFF. The CDR3 nucleotides read TGTGCCAGCAGTTACCAGGGCAGGGGAACGAACACTGAAGCTTTCTTT.

This clone occurred a few times. The rearrangement links TRBV19 to TRBJ1-5, with 7 bases matching TRBD1. The CDR3 sequence is 13 residues long. Losses at the gene ends were 7 bases for V and 5 bases for J; bases not matched to a gene: 5. Per the germline V gene, CDR1 is LNHDA and CDR2 is SQIVND (reference sequence). CDR3 in DNA: TGTGCCAGTAACTCACAGGGGTATCAGCCCCAGCATTTT. Translating gives CASNSQGYQPQHF.

V is TRBV27 and J is TRBJ1-2; the D gene is possibly TRBD1 (5 bases). The germline V gene encodes CDR1 MNHEY and CDR2 SMNVEV (reference sequence). V was pared by 2 bases and J by 2 bases, with 9 bases between. This CDR3 has 14 amino acids. CDR3 coding DNA: TGTGCCAGCAGTTTAACGCAGGGAAACTATGGCTACACCTTC. It specifies CASSLTQGNYGYTF.